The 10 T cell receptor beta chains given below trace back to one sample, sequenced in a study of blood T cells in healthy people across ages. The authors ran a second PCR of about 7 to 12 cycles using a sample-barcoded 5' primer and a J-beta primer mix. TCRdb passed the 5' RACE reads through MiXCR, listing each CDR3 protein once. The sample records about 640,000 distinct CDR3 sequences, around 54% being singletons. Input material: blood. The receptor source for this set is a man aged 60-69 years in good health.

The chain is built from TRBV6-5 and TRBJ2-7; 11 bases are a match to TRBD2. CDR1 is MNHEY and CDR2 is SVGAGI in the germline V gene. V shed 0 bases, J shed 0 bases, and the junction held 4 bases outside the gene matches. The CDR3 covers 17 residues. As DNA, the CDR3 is TGTGCCAGCAGTTACTCGATAGCGGGGGGGAACTCCTACGAGCAGTACTTC. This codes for CASSYSIAGGNSYEQYF.

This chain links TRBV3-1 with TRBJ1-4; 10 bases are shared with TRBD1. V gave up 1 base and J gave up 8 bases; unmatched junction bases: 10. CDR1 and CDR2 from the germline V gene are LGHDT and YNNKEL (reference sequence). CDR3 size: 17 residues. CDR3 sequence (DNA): TGTGCCAGCAGCCAAGGGGTCCCGACAGGGGGCAGAGAAAAACTGTTTTTT. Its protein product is CASSQGVPTGGREKLFF.

The CDR3, as DNA: TGTGCCAGCAGCAATAGCGGGGGGGTGGCGAATGAGCAGTTCTTC. Residues: CASSNSGGVANEQFF. The V gene is TRBV7-2, the J gene TRBJ2-1; 11 nucleotides line up with TRBD2. This CDR3 is 15 amino acids long. V lost 5 bases, J lost 7 bases, and 7 bases stayed unmatched. Germline V gene data show CDR1 as SGHTA and CDR2 as FQGNSA.

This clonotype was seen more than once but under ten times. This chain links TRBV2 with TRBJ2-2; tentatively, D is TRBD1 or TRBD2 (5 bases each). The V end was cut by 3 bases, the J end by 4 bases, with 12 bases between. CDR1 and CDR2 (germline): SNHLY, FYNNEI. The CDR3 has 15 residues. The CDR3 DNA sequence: TGTGCCAGCAGTGACATGGGGGATGTCACCGGGGAGCTGTTTTTT. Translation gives CASSDMGDVTGELFF.

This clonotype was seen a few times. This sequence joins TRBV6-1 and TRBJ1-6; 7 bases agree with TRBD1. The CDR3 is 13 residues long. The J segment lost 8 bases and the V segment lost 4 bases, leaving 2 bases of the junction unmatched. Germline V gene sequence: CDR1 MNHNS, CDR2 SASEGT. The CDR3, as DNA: TGTGCCAGCAGTGTCGACAGGGATTCACCCCTCCACTTT. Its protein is CASSVDRDSPLHF.

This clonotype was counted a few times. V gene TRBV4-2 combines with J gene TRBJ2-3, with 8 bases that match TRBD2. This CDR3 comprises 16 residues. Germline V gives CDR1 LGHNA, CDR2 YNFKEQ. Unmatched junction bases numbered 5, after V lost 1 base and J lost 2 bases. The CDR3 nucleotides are TGTGCCAGCAGCCAAGCCCCGGGGGGGGTCACAGATACGCAGTATTTT. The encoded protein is CASSQAPGGVTDTQYF.

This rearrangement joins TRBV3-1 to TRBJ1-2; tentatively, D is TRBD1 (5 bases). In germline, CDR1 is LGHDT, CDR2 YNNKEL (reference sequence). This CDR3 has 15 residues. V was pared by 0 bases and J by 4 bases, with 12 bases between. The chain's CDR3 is CASSQDRSGRYGYTF. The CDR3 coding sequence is TGTGCCAGCAGCCAAGACCGGTCAGGGCGCTATGGCTACACCTTC.

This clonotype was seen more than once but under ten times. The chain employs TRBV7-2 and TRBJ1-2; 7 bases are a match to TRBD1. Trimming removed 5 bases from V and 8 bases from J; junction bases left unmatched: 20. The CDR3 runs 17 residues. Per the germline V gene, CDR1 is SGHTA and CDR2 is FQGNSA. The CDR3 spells CASSAGLTGNNYGGYTF. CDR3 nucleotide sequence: TGTGCCAGCAGCGCCGGATTGACAGGGAATAACTATGGGGGCTACACCTTC.

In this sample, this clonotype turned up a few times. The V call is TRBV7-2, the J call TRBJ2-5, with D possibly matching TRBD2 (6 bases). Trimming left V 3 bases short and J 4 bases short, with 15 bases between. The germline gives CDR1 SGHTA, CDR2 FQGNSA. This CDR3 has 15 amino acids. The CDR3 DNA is TGTGCCAGCAGCTTTTCTGCGGGGTGGATAGAGACCCAGTACTTC. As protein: CASSFSAGWIETQYF.

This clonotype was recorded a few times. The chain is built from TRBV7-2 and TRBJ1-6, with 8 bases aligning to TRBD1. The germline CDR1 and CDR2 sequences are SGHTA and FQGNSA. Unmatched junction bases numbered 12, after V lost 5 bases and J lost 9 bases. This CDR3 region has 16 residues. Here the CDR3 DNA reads TGTGCCAGCAGCCGCACGGACAGGGCGGTTGGTTCACCCCTCCACTTT. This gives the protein CASSRTDRAVGSPLHF.